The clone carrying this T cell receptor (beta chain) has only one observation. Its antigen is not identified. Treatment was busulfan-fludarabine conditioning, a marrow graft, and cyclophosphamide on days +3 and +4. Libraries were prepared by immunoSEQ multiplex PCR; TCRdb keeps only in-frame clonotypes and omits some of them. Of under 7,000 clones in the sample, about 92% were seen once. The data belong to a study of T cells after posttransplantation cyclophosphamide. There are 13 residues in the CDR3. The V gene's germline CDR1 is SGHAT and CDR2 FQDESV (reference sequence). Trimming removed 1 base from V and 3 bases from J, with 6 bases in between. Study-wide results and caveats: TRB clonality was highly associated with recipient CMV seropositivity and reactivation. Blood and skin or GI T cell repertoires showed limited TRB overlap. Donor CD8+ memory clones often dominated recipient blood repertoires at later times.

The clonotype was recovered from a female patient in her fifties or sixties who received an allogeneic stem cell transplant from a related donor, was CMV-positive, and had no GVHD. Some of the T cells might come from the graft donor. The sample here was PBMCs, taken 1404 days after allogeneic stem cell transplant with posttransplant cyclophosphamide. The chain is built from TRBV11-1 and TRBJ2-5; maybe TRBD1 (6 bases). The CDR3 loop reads CASSLDREETQYF. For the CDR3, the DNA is TGTGCCAGCAGCTTAGACAGGGAAGAGACCCAGTACTTC.